This TCR beta chain emerged from a study of human CD8 memory T cell subsets. Study-wide results and caveats: Stem-like memory T cell repertoires seemed more diverse than precursor exhausted ones by Chao1 estimates.

UMI-labeled 5' RACE was used to make TCR beta libraries. For each CDR3 protein, TCRdb gives one entry from its re-call of the 5' RACE reads, without DNA. The sample table sets out thousands of distinct CDR3 sequences. As regards this clonotype: Its antigen is not identified.

The CDR3 runs 15 residues. The germline gives CDR1 SGHTA, CDR2 FQGNSA. TPEX cells were exhausted-like CCR7+ PD-1+ TIGIT+ early memory CD8+ T cells. PBMC were sourced from healthy-donor buffy coats. Total CD8+ T cells were enriched by a separation that was negative and magnetic. The authors obtained RNA from duplicate vials, each holding more than 120,000 sorted CD8+ T cells, for every subset. The specimen was CD8+ T cells from PBMCs. The genes are TRBV7-2 and TRBJ2-2. This sequence was found in a human donor in good health. Here the CDR3 reads CASSKTRNTPGELFF.